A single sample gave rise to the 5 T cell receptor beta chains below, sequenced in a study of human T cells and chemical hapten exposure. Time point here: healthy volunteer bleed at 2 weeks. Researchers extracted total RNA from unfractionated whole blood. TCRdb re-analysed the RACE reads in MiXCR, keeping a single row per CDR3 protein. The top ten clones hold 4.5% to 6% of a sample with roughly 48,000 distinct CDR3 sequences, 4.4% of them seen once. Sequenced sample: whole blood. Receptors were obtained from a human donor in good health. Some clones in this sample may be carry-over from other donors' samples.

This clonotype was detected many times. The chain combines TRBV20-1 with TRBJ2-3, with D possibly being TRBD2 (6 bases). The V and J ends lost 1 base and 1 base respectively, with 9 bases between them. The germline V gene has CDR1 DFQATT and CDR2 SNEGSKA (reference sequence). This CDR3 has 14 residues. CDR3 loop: CSARVKRGTDTQYF. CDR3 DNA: TGCAGTGCTAGAGTCAAGCGGGGCACAGATACGCAGTATTTT.

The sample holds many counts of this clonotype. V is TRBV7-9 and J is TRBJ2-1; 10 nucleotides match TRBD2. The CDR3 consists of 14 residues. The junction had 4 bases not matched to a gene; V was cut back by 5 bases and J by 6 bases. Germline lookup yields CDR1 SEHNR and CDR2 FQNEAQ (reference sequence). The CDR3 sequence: CASSPSGSSNEQFF. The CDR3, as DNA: TGTGCCAGCAGCCCTAGCGGGAGCAGCAATGAGCAGTTCTTC.

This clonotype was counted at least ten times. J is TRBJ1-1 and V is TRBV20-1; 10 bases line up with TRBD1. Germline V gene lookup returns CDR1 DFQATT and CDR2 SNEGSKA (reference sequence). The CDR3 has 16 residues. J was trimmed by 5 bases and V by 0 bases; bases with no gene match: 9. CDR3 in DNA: TGCAGTGCTAGAGATCTATGGACAGGGGGTCGGACTGAAGCTTTCTTT. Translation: CSARDLWTGGRTEAFF.

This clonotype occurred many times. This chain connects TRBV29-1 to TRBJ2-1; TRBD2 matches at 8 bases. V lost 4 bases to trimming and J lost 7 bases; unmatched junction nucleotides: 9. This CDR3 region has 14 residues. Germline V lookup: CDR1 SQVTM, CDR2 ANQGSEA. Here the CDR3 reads CSVGSVVAGNEQFF. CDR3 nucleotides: TGCAGCGTTGGGTCGGTCGTAGCGGGGAATGAGCAGTTCTTC.

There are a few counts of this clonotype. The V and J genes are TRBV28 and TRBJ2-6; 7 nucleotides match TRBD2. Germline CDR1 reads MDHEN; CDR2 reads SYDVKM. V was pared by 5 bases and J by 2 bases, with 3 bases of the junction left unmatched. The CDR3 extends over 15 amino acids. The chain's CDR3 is CASSPGGPGANVLTF. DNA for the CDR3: TGTGCCAGCAGTCCGGGGGGTCCTGGGGCCAACGTCCTGACTTTC.